What follows describes a single T cell receptor (beta chain). The antigen is not known. This record belongs to a study of PD-L1 blockade in urothelial cancer. Study background: Blood drawn 3 weeks (second dose) and 6 weeks after treatment start was analyzed. The study recovered a median of roughly 150,000 T cells per blood sample. Study-wide results and caveats: Pretreatment TCR clonality in blood under the median foretold superior survival.

The time point was: peripheral blood 6 weeks after treatment start. Germline assignment: CDR1 LNHDA and CDR2 SQIVND (reference sequence). With V trimmed by 4 bases and J by 4 bases, 9 bases remained unmatched. CDR3 length: 15 amino acids. This table comes from immunoSEQ multiplex PCR, and its TCRdb copy is limited to in-frame clones, with some not included. The sample holds 100,000 to 150,000 clones, roughly 88% seen once. This sample comprised PBMCs, obtained around atezolizumab (anti-PD-L1) treatment. The gene calls are TRBV19 and TRBJ2-5, with 7 bases matching TRBD2. The source of this sequence is a man aged 45 to 65 with urothelial cancer. The CDR3 loop reads CASSSGGSSGETQYF. The CDR3 region has the DNA TGTGCCAGTAGTAGTGGCGGGAGTTCAGGAGAGACCCAGTACTTC.